This T cell receptor (beta chain) was captured by sequencing in a study of T cell repertoires in cytomegalovirus infection. The overall study: Public TCR beta signatures marked donors with CMV infection and the matching HLA. Study-level results: Ex vivo responses were dominated by HLA-C-restricted CMV-specific TCR beta clonotypes.

Comments on this clonotype: Its specificity is not known.

TCRdb reprocessed the reads with MiXCR, giving one entry per CDR3 protein. The table lists under 850,000 distinct CDR3 sequences, roughly a third of them singletons. This receptor was obtained from a human donor in good health (CMV status not recorded). Some clones in this sample may be carry-over from other donors' samples. The material was cultured PBMCs, obtained from culture after CMV antigen stimulation.

CDR3 DNA: TGTGCCAGCAGCCTCGACAGGGACCCAATCCGCACAGATACGCAGTATTTT. Its translation is CASSLDRDPIRTDTQYF. V usage is TRBV4-2 and J usage is TRBJ2-3; TRBD1 matches at 7 bases. V was pared by 4 bases and J by 1 base, with 11 bases of the junction left unmatched. Germline lookup yields CDR1 LGHNA and CDR2 YNFKEQ. The CDR3 loop spans 17 amino acids.